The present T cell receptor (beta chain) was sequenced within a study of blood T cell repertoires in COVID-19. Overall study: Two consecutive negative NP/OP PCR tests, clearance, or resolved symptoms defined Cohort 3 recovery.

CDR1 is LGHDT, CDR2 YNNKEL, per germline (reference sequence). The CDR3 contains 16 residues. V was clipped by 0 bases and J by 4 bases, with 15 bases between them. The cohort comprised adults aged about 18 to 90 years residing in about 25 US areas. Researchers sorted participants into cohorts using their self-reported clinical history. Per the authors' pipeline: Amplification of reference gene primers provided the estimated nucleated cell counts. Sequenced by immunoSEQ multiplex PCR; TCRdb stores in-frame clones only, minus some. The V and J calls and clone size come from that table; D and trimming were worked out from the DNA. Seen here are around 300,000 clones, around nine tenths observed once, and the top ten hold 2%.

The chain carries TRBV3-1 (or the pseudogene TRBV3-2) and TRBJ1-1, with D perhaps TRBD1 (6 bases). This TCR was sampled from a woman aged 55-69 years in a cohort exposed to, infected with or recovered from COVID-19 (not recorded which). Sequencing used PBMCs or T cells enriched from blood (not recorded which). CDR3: CASSQERLGAVTEAFF. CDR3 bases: TGTGCCAGCAGCCAAGAGAGGCTGGGGGCAGTCACTGAAGCTTTCTTT.